This TCR beta chain was sequenced for a study of blood T cell repertoires in COVID-19 (TCRdb year 2020). Some background on the complete study: Collaborator samples came from the United States, Italy and Spain and covered acute and convalescent phases of COVID-19. The prospective study material was composed of cDNA or gDNA derived from T cells, B-cell-depleted T cells, or PBMCs. Subjects who had been exposed to COVID-19, were actively infected with it, or had recovered from it provided the deeply sampled blood TCRbeta repertoires that made up the dataset. The repertoires were made available in a free public database intended to serve as a resource for research on the immune response to SARS-CoV-2. Samples came from the ongoing ImmuneRACE study (first 160 participants) plus 1,254 subjects from 6 global collaborators. Sample metadata almost always included a de-identified subject ID, COVID-19 status, age in years and sex. Where HLA class I and class II types were available, the types were taken from metadata supplied by the sample provider, not from assay-based typing.

Broader findings and caveats from the paper: The amount of clinical and demographic metadata varied by source and participant and was provided uncurated.

TCRbeta CDR3 regions were amplified from genomic DNA using the immunoSEQ Assay, a bias-controlled multiplex PCR. From the authors' description of their analysis: The number of nucleated cells in each sample was estimated by amplification of reference gene primers within the assay. To quantify the absolute abundance of each unique TCRbeta CDR3 rearrangement, sequence reads were collapsed and filtered. For each sample, productive Simpson clonality was calculated as the square root of Simpson's diversity index across productive rearrangements. TCRdb's version of the immuneACCESS table is confined to in-frame rearrangements and falls short of the full clone set. An unresolved V gene accounts for under half of the shortfall where checked; the remainder is of unknown origin. That table is the source of V, J and clone size, and D and trimming were worked out from the DNA. This sample comprises 160,000 or so clones, about 81% of them detected only once. The ten largest clonotypes hold approximately 19% of the sample.

Collaborating institutions collected whole blood in K2EDTA tubes following their own protocols. Collaborator samples were shipped for TCRbeta analysis as frozen whole blood, isolated PBMCs, or DNA extracted from either sample type. As concerns this clone: Its antigen has not been determined. No per-base quality is available; no much larger clone lies one base away.

The germline V gene provides CDR1 MGHDK and CDR2 SYGVNS. From the cysteine up to the phenylalanine, the CDR3 has a length of 14 residues. The entry retains the CDR3 DNA only, 42 bases that are in frame from base 1. V is pared back by 3 bases and J by 10 bases, with 19 bases lying between the germline termini. The rearrangement joined TRBV25-1 to TRBJ2-7, and the D gene may be TRBD1, 6 bases matching. Sequencing input: peripheral blood. The receptor was derived from a woman older than 75 with acute or convalescent COVID-19. The bases read TGTGCCAGCAGTGAGAGGGCAGGGGCTTCTCACCAGTACTTC. It is translated as CASSERAGASHQYF.